This T cell receptor (beta chain) was sequenced for a study of identical twins. Study findings and constraints: Weaker excess sharing between twins was seen in beta out-of-frame sequences. Its conclusions, products of cross-sectional statistical analysis, did not come from following the same donors.

V lost 7 bases to trimming and J lost 3 bases, with 13 bases between them. This CDR3 is built from 14 residues. A universal primer binding site was introduced by template switching. The final cDNA contained unique molecular identifiers. TCRdb re-analysed the 5' RACE reads in MiXCR, keeping a single row per CDR3 protein. Of 690,000 or so distinct CDR3 sequences in the sample, less than 10% were seen once. Healthy Caucasian individuals made up all the donors. A remark on this clonotype: Its antigen remains unknown.

This sample was also put to use in a study of yellow fever vaccine responses in identical twins.

The origin of this receptor is a woman between 18 and 29 years old in good health. V usage is TRBV12-3 or TRBV12-4 and J usage is TRBJ1-5; D is unresolved. The sequencing sample was made of PBMCs. The CDR3 reads CASTPSGLNQPQHF. In nucleotides, the CDR3 is TGTGCCAGCACCCCGTCTGGGCTCAATCAGCCCCAGCATTTT.